Listed below are T cell receptor beta chains from one sample, sequenced in a study of shared clonotypes between healthy human individuals. The protocol was immunoSEQ multiplex PCR, while the TCRdb copy is restricted to in-frame clones and leaves out a portion. The profile shows 190,000 or so clones, 65% to 70% of them singletons. The sample comprised memory CD4+ T cells sorted from blood. Receptors originate from a man aged 25-40 years in good health. Each CDR3 is given with its conserved first and last residue. The D gene is left open where the match is weak. Rows may omit the clone size; those that give it use once, few, many or a size class.

CDR3: CASKPRQGLSTNEKLFF
DNA: TGCGCCAGCAAGCCCCGACAGGGGTTGTCGACTAATGAAAAACTGTTTTTT
size: .
D: TRBD1
J: TRBJ1-4
V: TRBV23-1

CDR3: CASSTGGIYEQYF
DNA: TGCGCCAGCAGCACAGGGGGAATTTACGAGCAGTACTTC
size: .
D: TRBD1
J: TRBJ2-7
V: TRBV10-2

CDR3: CASSPGSQETQYF
DNA: TGCGCCAGCAGCCCCGGGTCGCAAGAGACCCAGTACTTC
size: .
D: .
J: TRBJ2-5
V: TRBV5-1

CDR3: CASSSGQGGLLNTEAFF
DNA: TGTGCCAGCTCATCTGGACAGGGGGGCCTCTTGAACACTGAAGCTTTCTTT
size: .
D: TRBD1
J: TRBJ1-1
V: TRBV18

CDR3: CATIRDTNYGYTF
DNA: TGTGCCACCATCCGGGACACCAACTATGGCTACACCTTC
size: many
D: .
J: TRBJ1-2
V: TRBV2

CDR3: CASSFNYEQYF
DNA: TGTGCCAGCAGCTTTAACTACGAGCAGTACTTC
size: once
D: .
J: TRBJ2-7
V: TRBV7-9

CDR3: CAIDTSGVGNEQFF
DNA: TGTGCCATCGACACTAGCGGAGTCGGGAATGAGCAGTTCTTC
size: many
D: TRBD2
J: TRBJ2-1
V: TRBV10-3

CDR3: CSVGTGEAFF
DNA: TGCAGCGTTGGGACTGGTGAAGCTTTCTTT
size: few
D: .
J: TRBJ1-1
V: TRBV29-1

CDR3: CASTTGATNEKLFF
DNA: TGTGCCAGTACAACAGGAGCCACTAATGAAAAACTGTTTTTT
size: .
D: .
J: TRBJ1-4
V: TRBV6-1

CDR3: CASSYSTSLMEQYF
DNA: TGTGCCAGCAGTTACTCCACTAGTCTGATGGAGCAGTACTTC
size: .
D: .
J: TRBJ2-7
V: TRBV6-6

CDR3: CASSAGQGSPNEKLFF
DNA: TGTGCCAGCAGCGCGGGACAGGGGAGTCCAAATGAAAAACTGTTTTTT
size: few
D: TRBD1
J: TRBJ1-4
V: TRBV7-2

CDR3: CAWSAGLLSYEQYF
DNA: TGTGCCTGGAGTGCTGGACTTCTCTCCTACGAGCAGTACTTC
size: many
D: .
J: TRBJ2-7
V: TRBV30

CDR3: CASSTSGTFQETQYF
DNA: TGCGCCAGCAGCACGTCCGGGACATTCCAAGAGACCCAGTACTTC
size: .
D: .
J: TRBJ2-5
V: TRBV5-1

CDR3: CASSLRRPGRGQETQYF
DNA: TGTGCCAGCAGTTTAAGACGCCCAGGCCGAGGACAAGAGACCCAGTACTTC
size: .
D: .
J: TRBJ2-5
V: TRBV27

CDR3: CASSLGGAQNTEAFF
DNA: TGTGCCAGCAGCTTAGGCGGAGCTCAGAACACTGAAGCTTTCTTT
size: .
D: .
J: TRBJ1-1
V: TRBV7-8

CDR3: CASSSGNTIYF
DNA: TGTGCCAGCAGCTCTGGAAACACCATATATTTT
size: few
D: .
J: TRBJ1-3
V: TRBV2

CDR3: CASSTQPNTGELFF
DNA: TGTGCCAGCAGCACGCAGCCGAACACCGGGGAGCTGTTTTTT
size: .
D: .
J: TRBJ2-2
V: TRBV9

CDR3: CASSVPGLAGVETQYF
DNA: TGTGCCAGCAGCGTGCCGGGACTAGCGGGAGTAGAGACCCAGTACTTC
size: .
D: TRBD2
J: TRBJ2-5
V: TRBV7-2

CDR3: CASTEGGRKTEAFF
DNA: TGTGCCAGTACCGAAGGAGGGAGGAAGACTGAAGCTTTCTTT
size: .
D: .
J: TRBJ1-1
V: TRBV19

CDR3: CASSLGVSGYQETQYF
DNA: TGTGCCAGCAGCTTAGGGGTGAGCGGCTACCAAGAGACCCAGTACTTC
size: .
D: .
J: TRBJ2-5
V: TRBV7-6

CDR3: CAISRGLAGYNEQFF
DNA: TGTGCCATCAGCCGCGGACTAGCGGGGTACAATGAGCAGTTCTTC
size: once
D: TRBD2
J: TRBJ2-1
V: TRBV10-3

CDR3: CASSPPGQGDYNQPQHF
DNA: TGTGCCAGCTCACCTCCGGGACAGGGGGATTACAATCAGCCCCAGCATTTT
size: .
D: TRBD1
J: TRBJ1-5
V: TRBV18

CDR3: CASSPRDLSYEQYF
DNA: TGCGCCAGCAGCCCTCGGGACCTCTCCTACGAGCAGTACTTC
size: .
D: .
J: TRBJ2-7
V: TRBV4-1

CDR3: CASSLGTMNEQFF
DNA: TGTGCCAGCAGCTTAGGGACTATGAATGAGCAGTTCTTC
size: .
D: TRBD2
J: TRBJ2-1
V: TRBV7-3

CDR3: CASSVAPISYEQYF
DNA: TGTGCCAGCAGCGTAGCTCCGATCTCCTACGAGCAGTACTTC
size: .
D: .
J: TRBJ2-7
V: TRBV9

CDR3: CASSFPGGRVTYEQYF
DNA: TGTGCCAGCAGCTTCCCTGGCGGGAGGGTCACCTACGAGCAGTACTTC
size: few
D: TRBD2
J: TRBJ2-7
V: TRBV5-6

CDR3: CASSETDTQYF
DNA: TGTGCCAGCAGCGAGACAGATACGCAGTATTTT
size: .
D: .
J: TRBJ2-3
V: TRBV7-9

CDR3: CASSEGSHTEAFF
DNA: TGTGCCAGCAGCGAGGGCAGCCACACTGAAGCTTTCTTT
size: few
D: .
J: TRBJ1-1
V: TRBV9

CDR3: CASSYLQVHGYTF
DNA: TGTGCCAGCAGTTATCTACAGGTTCACGGCTACACCTTC
size: .
D: .
J: TRBJ1-2
V: TRBV2

CDR3: CASSEPAASGVLTF
DNA: TGTGCCAGCAGTGAACCGGCGGCGTCGGGGGTCCTGACTTTC
size: few
D: .
J: TRBJ2-6
V: TRBV25-1

CDR3: CASSLGGFGYTF
DNA: TGTGCCAGCAGCTTAGGGGGTTTTGGCTACACCTTC
size: .
D: .
J: TRBJ1-2
V: TRBV7-9

CDR3: CASKNRGSGRNEQFF
DNA: TGTGCCAGCAAAAACCGGGGGAGCGGACGCAATGAGCAGTTCTTC
size: few
D: .
J: TRBJ2-1
V: TRBV6-1

CDR3: CASRPPRGPPRVGYEQYF
DNA: TGTGCCAGCAGGCCCCCCCGGGGACCCCCGAGAGTAGGCTACGAGCAGTACTTC
size: .
D: .
J: TRBJ2-7
V: TRBV7-9

CDR3: CASSFGGAQYIQYF
DNA: TGTGCCAGCAGCTTCGGGGGAGCCCAATACATTCAGTACTTC
size: .
D: .
J: TRBJ2-4
V: TRBV7-9

CDR3: CASSEARYEKLFF
DNA: TGTGCCAGCAGTGAGGCTCGGTATGAAAAACTGTTTTTT
size: .
D: .
J: TRBJ1-4
V: TRBV6-1

CDR3: CATFRDQNYEQYF
DNA: TGTGCCACCTTCCGGGACCAAAACTACGAGCAGTACTTC
size: .
D: .
J: TRBJ2-7
V: TRBV2

CDR3: CAISESGVSQPQHF
DNA: TGTGCCATCAGTGAGTCCGGTGTATCTCAGCCCCAGCATTTT
size: few
D: .
J: TRBJ1-5
V: TRBV10-3

CDR3: CASSFADTQYF
DNA: TGTGCCAGCAGCTTTGCAGATACGCAGTATTTT
size: .
D: .
J: TRBJ2-3
V: TRBV13

CDR3: CASRLTGDEQFF
DNA: TGTGCCAGCCGACTAACAGGGGATGAGCAGTTCTTC
size: .
D: TRBD1
J: TRBJ2-1
V: TRBV18

CDR3: CASSRRTGGPNEQFF
DNA: TGTGCCAGCAGCCGGCGGACAGGGGGACCCAATGAGCAGTTCTTC
size: .
D: TRBD1
J: TRBJ2-1
V: TRBV2

CDR3: CAWSTARTGILFF
DNA: TGTGCCTGGAGTACCGCCCGGACAGGGATCCTGTTTTTT
size: .
D: TRBD1
J: TRBJ1-4
V: TRBV30

CDR3: CASRGEGAKNIQYF
DNA: TGTGCCAGCAGAGGTGAGGGTGCCAAAAACATTCAGTACTTC
size: .
D: .
J: TRBJ2-4
V: TRBV5-4

CDR3: CASSPGIGGTDTQYF
DNA: TGTGCCAGCAGCCCGGGGATCGGAGGCACAGATACGCAGTATTTT
size: .
D: .
J: TRBJ2-3
V: TRBV7-2

CDR3: CASSSPDTQYF
DNA: TGTGCCAGCAGTTCACCAGATACGCAGTATTTT
size: .
D: .
J: TRBJ2-3
V: TRBV28

CDR3: CASSLDGVIYRDTQYF
DNA: TGTGCCAGCAGCTTAGACGGGGTTATCTACAGGGATACGCAGTATTTT
size: few
D: .
J: TRBJ2-3
V: TRBV11-2

CDR3: CASSPGGLAGGPYNEQFF
DNA: TGCGCCAGCAGCCCCGGAGGACTAGCGGGAGGGCCCTACAATGAGCAGTTCTTC
size: .
D: TRBD2
J: TRBJ2-1
V: TRBV5-1

CDR3: CASSLGNYGYTF
DNA: TGTGCCAGCAGTTTAGGGAACTATGGCTACACCTTC
size: .
D: .
J: TRBJ1-2
V: TRBV28

CDR3: CASSQYRDQPQHF
DNA: TGTGCCAGCTCACAGTATAGGGATCAGCCCCAGCATTTT
size: .
D: .
J: TRBJ1-5
V: TRBV18

CDR3: CTSSQGGRAGETQYF
DNA: TGCACCAGCAGCCAAGGCGGGAGGGCCGGGGAGACCCAGTACTTC
size: few
D: .
J: TRBJ2-5
V: TRBV1

CDR3: CASSQGTASSYEQYF
DNA: TGTGCCAGCAGCCAGGGGACAGCAAGCTCCTACGAGCAGTACTTC
size: .
D: TRBD1
J: TRBJ2-7
V: TRBV14

CDR3: CASSYRQRHGELFF
DNA: TGTGCCAGCAGTTACCGCCAACGGCACGGGGAGCTGTTTTTT
size: .
D: .
J: TRBJ2-2
V: TRBV27

CDR3: CASSSTEEGDTQYF
DNA: TGTGCCAGCAGCTCAACTGAGGAGGGGGATACGCAGTATTTT
size: .
D: .
J: TRBJ2-3
V: TRBV25-1

CDR3: CASSPVAGVTYEQYF
DNA: TGTGCCAGCAGCCCGGTAGCGGGTGTTACCTACGAGCAGTACTTC
size: .
D: TRBD2
J: TRBJ2-7
V: TRBV11-2